This TCR beta chain was retrieved from a study of T cell responses to AZD1222 COVID-19 vaccine. Study outcomes and limitations: The repertoires were collected only after the peak T cell response.

Points on this clone: What it binds is not known.

This CDR3 has 17 residues. Trimming cost V 0 bases and J 9 bases, with 18 bases left between them. CDR1 is MGHRA and CDR2 is YSYEKL in the germline V gene. TCRdb's copy holds only in-frame clones and misses some; the assay was immunoSEQ multiplex PCR. Of tens of thousands of clones in the sample, 80% to 90% were seen once. The chain joins TRBV4-1 to TRBJ1-6; D is ambiguous. The TCR comes from an adult in good health. Sequenced material: peripheral blood, taken on day 0 of AZD1222 vaccination. The CDR3 protein is CASSQETLGVRPSPLHF. CDR3 in DNA: TGCGCCAGCAGCCAAGAGACCCTCGGGGTGCGGCCTTCACCCCTCCACTTT.